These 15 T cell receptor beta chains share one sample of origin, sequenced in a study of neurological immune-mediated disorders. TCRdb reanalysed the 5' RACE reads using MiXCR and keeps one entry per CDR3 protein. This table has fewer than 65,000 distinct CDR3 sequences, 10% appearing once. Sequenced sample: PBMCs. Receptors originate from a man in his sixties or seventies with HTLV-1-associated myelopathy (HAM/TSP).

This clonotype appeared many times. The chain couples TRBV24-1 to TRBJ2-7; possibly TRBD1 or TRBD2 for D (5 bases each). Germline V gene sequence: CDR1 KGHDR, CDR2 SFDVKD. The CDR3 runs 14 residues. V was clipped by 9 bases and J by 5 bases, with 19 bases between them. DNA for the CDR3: TGTGCCACCCTCCCACCCGAGGGGACGGACGAGCAGTACTTC. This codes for CATLPPEGTDEQYF.

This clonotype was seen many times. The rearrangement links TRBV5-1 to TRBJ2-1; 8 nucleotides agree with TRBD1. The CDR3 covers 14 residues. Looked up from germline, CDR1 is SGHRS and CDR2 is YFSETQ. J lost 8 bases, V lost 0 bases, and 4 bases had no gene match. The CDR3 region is CASSLAGGLDEQFF. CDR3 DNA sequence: TGCGCCAGCAGCTTGGCAGGGGGCCTCGATGAGCAGTTCTTC.

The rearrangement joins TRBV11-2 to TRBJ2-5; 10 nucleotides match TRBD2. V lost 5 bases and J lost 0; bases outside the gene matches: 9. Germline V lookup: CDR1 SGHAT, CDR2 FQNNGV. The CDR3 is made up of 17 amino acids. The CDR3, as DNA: TGTGCCAGCAGCCCCTTGCAGACTAGCGGGTACCAAGAGACCCAGTACTTC. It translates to CASSPLQTSGYQETQYF.

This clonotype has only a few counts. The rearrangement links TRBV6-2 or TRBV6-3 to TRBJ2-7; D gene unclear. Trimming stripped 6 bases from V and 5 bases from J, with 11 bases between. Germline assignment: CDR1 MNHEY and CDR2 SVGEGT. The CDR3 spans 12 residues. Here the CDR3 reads CASSRSLNEQYF. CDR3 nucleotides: TGTGCCAGCAGCCGATCTTTGAACGAGCAGTACTTC.

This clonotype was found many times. The CDR3 is CASLGRMNTEAFF. CDR3 bases: TGTGCCAGTCTAGGGCGTATGAACACTGAAGCTTTCTTT. V gene TRBV6-5 combines with J gene TRBJ1-1; D call uncertain. CDR1 is MNHEY and CDR2 is SVGAGI in the germline V gene. The CDR3 has 13 residues. V dropped 9 bases and J dropped 0 bases, with 11 bases sitting between them.

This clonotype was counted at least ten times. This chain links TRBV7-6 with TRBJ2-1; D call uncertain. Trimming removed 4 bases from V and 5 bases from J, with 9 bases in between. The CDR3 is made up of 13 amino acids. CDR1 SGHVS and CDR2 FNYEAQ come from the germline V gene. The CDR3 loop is CASSWRSNNEQFF. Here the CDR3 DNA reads TGTGCCAGCAGCTGGAGATCGAACAATGAGCAGTTCTTC.

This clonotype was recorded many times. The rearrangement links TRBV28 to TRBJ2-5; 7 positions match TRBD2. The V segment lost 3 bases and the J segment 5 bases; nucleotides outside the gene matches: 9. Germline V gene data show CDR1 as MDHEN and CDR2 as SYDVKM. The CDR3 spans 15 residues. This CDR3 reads CASSFGAGERETQYF. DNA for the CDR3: TGTGCCAGCAGTTTCGGGGCGGGAGAGCGGGAGACCCAGTACTTC.

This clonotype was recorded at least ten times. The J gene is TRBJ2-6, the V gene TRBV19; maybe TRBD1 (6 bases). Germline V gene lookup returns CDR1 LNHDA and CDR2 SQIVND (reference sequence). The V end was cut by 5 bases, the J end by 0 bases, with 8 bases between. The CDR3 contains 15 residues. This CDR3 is CASSPGVSGANVLTF. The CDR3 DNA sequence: TGTGCCAGTAGTCCAGGGGTCTCTGGGGCCAACGTCCTGACTTTC. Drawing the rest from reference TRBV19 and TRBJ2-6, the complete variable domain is DGGITQSPKYLFRKEGQNVTLSCEQNLNHDAMYWYRQDPGQGLRLIYYSQIVNDFQKGDIAEGYSVSREKKESFPLTVTSAQKNPTAFYLCASSPGVSGANVLTFGAGSRLTVL.

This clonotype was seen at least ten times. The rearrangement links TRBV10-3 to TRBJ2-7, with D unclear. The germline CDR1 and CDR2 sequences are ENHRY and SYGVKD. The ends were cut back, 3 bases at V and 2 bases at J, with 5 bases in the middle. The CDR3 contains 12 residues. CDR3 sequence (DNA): TGTGCCATCAGTGAAATGACCTACGAGCAGTACTTC. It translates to CAISEMTYEQYF.

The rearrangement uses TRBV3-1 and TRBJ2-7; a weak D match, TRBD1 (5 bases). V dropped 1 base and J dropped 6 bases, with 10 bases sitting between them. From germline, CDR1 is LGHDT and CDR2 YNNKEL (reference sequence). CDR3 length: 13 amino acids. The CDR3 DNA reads TGTGCCAGCAGCCAAGGCGGAAGGGGCGAGCAGTACTTC. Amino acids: CASSQGGRGEQYF.

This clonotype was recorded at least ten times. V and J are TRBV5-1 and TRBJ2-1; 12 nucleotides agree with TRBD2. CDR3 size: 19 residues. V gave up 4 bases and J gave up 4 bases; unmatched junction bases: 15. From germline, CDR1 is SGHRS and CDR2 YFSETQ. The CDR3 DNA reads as TGCGCCAGCAGCCCGGTGGTGTATGCCGGGACTAGCGGGTACAATGAGCAGTTCTTC. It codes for CASSPVVYAGTSGYNEQFF.

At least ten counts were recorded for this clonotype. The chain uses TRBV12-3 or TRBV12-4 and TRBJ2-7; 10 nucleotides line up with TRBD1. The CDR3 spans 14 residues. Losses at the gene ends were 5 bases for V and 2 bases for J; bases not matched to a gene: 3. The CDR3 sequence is CASSRTGGTYEQYF. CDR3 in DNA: TGTGCCAGCAGTCGGACAGGGGGGACCTACGAGCAGTACTTC.

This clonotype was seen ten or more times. CDR3 sequence reads: CASSALDRGSYNEQFF. The CDR3 bases are TGTGCCAGCAGCGCGTTAGACAGGGGTTCCTACAATGAGCAGTTCTTC. V is TRBV9 and J is TRBJ2-1; 8 bases align to TRBD1. CDR3 length: 16 amino acids. V lost 3 bases to trimming and J lost 1 base; unmatched junction nucleotides: 6. Germline V lookup: CDR1 SGDLS, CDR2 YYNGEE.

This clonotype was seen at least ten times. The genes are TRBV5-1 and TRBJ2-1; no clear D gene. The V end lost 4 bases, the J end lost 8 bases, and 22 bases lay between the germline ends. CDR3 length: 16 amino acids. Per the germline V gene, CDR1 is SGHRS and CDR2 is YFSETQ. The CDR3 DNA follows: TGCGCCAGCAGCCCTTTGGTCCGAAAGTCTGATTATGAGCAGTTCTTC. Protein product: CASSPLVRKSDYEQFF.

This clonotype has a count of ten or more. The DNA for the CDR3 is TGCGCCAGCAGACTTGGACAGTACACAGATACGCAGTATTTT. Translating gives CASRLGQYTDTQYF. The chain is built from TRBV5-1 and TRBJ2-3, with D maybe TRBD1 (6 bases). Germline-derived CDR1 and CDR2 are SGHRS and YFSETQ. The CDR3 contains 14 residues. V lost 5 bases and J lost 2, with 12 bases in between.